This T cell receptor beta chain was retrieved from a study of T cell responses to AZD1222 COVID-19 vaccine. Study as a whole: Pooling covered second doses at about 4 or about 12 weeks.

This clone has just one count. What it binds is unknown. Points from the study as a whole: There were mostly white British donors and more females than males, and clonal diversity was possibly underestimated. Researchers took repertoire samples only after the peak T cell response had come.

Sequencing used immunoSEQ multiplex PCR; TCRdb keeps in-frame clones, though not all of them. The sample gives more than 130,000 clones, 75% to 95% of which show up once; roughly 3.2% is in the top ten. This CDR3 spans 15 amino acids. The ends lost 2 bases at V and 0 bases at J; junction bases unmatched: 4. CDR1 is MNHEY and CDR2 is SVGAGI in the germline V gene. Sequenced here: peripheral blood, sampled on day 0 of AZD1222 vaccination. The TCR originated in an adult in good health. The chain has TRBV6-5 and TRBJ2-7; 7 positions agree with TRBD1. The CDR3: CASSYLGQFSYEQYF. The CDR3 region has the DNA TGTGCCAGCAGTTACCTGGGACAGTTCTCCTACGAGCAGTACTTC.